These 14 T cell receptor beta chains originate from one sample sequenced in a study of T cell responses to AZD1222 COVID-19 vaccine. Sequencing was performed with immunoSEQ multiplex PCR; in TCRdb, only in-frame clones are kept and a portion is missing. The sample has about 100,000 clones, about 86% seen once. The sample was peripheral blood, taken on day 0 of AZD1222 vaccination. These receptors were collected from an adult in good health.

The chain has TRBV14 and TRBJ2-7; 8 nucleotides line up with TRBD2. Germline loops: CDR1 SGHDN, CDR2 FVKESK. V gave up 3 bases and J gave up 3 bases; unmatched junction bases: 7. The CDR3 sequence is 15 residues long. CDR3 sequence (DNA): TGTGCCAGCAGCCATGGCAGCGGGGGACTCTACGAGCAGTACTTC. Translated: CASSHGSGGLYEQYF.

The V and J genes are TRBV11-3 and TRBJ2-7, with TRBD2 as a possible D gene (6 bases). The CDR3 totals 13 residues. Trimming took 8 bases from V and 1 from J, leaving 12 bases between them. The V gene's germline CDR1 is SGHNT and CDR2 YENEEA. CDR3 in DNA: TGTGCCAGCGAGGGGAGCGGGTCCTACGAGCAGTACTTC. Encoded protein: CASEGSGSYEQYF. Full variable domain (outside the CDR3, taken from reference TRBV11-3 and TRBJ2-7): EAGVVQSPRYKIIEKKQPVAFWCNPISGHNTLYWYLQNLGQGPELLIRYENEEAVDDSQLPKDRFSAERLKGVDSTLKIQPAELGDSAVYLCASEGSGSYEQYFGPGTRLTVT.

The rearrangement links TRBV11-2 to TRBJ1-5; possible D gene TRBD1, 5 bases. CDR1 and CDR2 from the germline V gene are SGHAT and FQNNGV. CDR3 length: 13 residues. V shed 3 bases and J shed 5 bases, with 8 bases lying between them. The DNA of the CDR3 is TGTGCCAGCAGCTTTATGGGGGATCAGCCCCAGCATTTT. This gives the protein CASSFMGDQPQHF.

This chain uses TRBV5-5 with TRBJ1-6; possible D gene TRBD1, 5 bases. The CDR3 has 15 residues. The germline CDR1 and CDR2 sequences are SGHKS and YYEKEE (reference sequence). The V end was cut by 7 bases, the J end by 4 bases, with 15 bases between. The CDR3 nucleotides read TGTGCCAGCGAGTACCGCGGGGCGTATAATTCACCCCTCCACTTT. This gives the protein CASEYRGAYNSPLHF.

This rearrangement joins TRBV7-2 to TRBJ1-2; weak D call: TRBD1 (5 bases). Trimming shortened V by 4 bases and J by 1 base, and 13 bases separated the two germline ends. The CDR3 sequence is 15 residues long. CDR1 SGHTA and CDR2 FQGNSA come from the germline V gene. The CDR3 here is CASSSGPPINYGYTF. The CDR3 DNA is TGTGCCAGCAGCTCGGGACCTCCGATTAACTATGGCTACACCTTC.

The gene calls are TRBV11-2 and TRBJ2-3; 9 bases are a match to TRBD2. Germline CDR1 is SGHAT and CDR2 is FQNNGV. The trim removed 0 bases at V and 6 bases at J, leaving 13 bases unmatched. The CDR3 loop spans 18 amino acids. The CDR3 bases are TGTGCCAGCAGCTTAGATCTTTTTAGCGGGGGATTATCGGATACGCAGTATTTT. Encoded protein: CASSLDLFSGGLSDTQYF.

CDR3: CASSQDWTVNGYTF. The CDR3 coding sequence is TGTGCCAGCAGCCAAGACTGGACAGTCAATGGCTACACCTTC. The chain links TRBV3-1 (or the pseudogene TRBV3-2) to TRBJ1-2; maybe TRBD1 (6 bases). From germline, CDR1 is LGHDT and CDR2 YNNKEL (reference sequence). The CDR3 length is 14 residues. Trimming cost V 0 bases and J 6 bases, with 11 bases left between them.

CDR3 DNA: TGCAGTGCCCTCAGGAATGAAAAACTGTTTTTT. This codes for CSALRNEKLFF. The V and J genes are TRBV20-1 and TRBJ1-4, with no clear D. The ends were cut back, 6 bases at V and 5 bases at J, with 7 bases in the middle. The CDR3 runs 11 residues. The germline CDR1 and CDR2 sequences are DFQATT and SNEGSKA (reference sequence).

This clone was seen once. The chain couples TRBV10-3 to TRBJ1-3; unclear D gene. Looked up from germline, CDR1 is ENHRY and CDR2 is SYGVKD. The CDR3 is made up of 14 amino acids. V lost 3 bases and J lost 0, with 6 bases in between. The CDR3 sequence is CAISDLSSGNTIYF. The CDR3, as DNA: TGTGCCATCAGTGACTTGAGCTCTGGAAACACCATATATTTT.

V and J are TRBV5-1 and TRBJ2-5, with 9 bases fitting TRBD1. J gave up 3 bases and V 6 bases, and 3 bases lay outside the gene matches. Germline values: CDR1 SGHRS, CDR2 YFSETQ. There are 13 residues in the CDR3. CDR3 DNA: TGCGCCAGCAACAGGGGGCGGGAAGAGACCCAGTACTTC. This translates into CASNRGREETQYF.

This rearrangement joins TRBV6-5 to TRBJ2-1; 8 nucleotides agree with TRBD2. Unmatched junction bases numbered 8, after V lost 7 bases and J lost 9 bases. Germline V gene lookup returns CDR1 MNHEY and CDR2 SVGAGI. There are 13 residues in the CDR3. This CDR3 is CASTPGLGGEQFF. The CDR3 bases are TGTGCCAGCACCCCGGGACTAGGAGGTGAGCAGTTCTTC.

V gene TRBV4-2 combines with J gene TRBJ1-2; a possible D gene is TRBD1 (5 bases). This CDR3 region has 13 residues. V was trimmed by 2 bases and J by 4 bases, leaving 8 bases between them. Germline CDR1 and CDR2: LGHNA and YNFKEQ. CDR3 nucleotide sequence: TGTGCCAGCAGCCAATACGGGACCTATGGCTACACCTTC. This codes for CASSQYGTYGYTF.

The J gene is TRBJ1-2, the V gene TRBV2; a possible D gene is TRBD1 (5 bases). Germline V gene sequence: CDR1 SNHLY, CDR2 FYNNEI. The CDR3 spans 15 residues. V shed 2 bases and J shed 5 bases, with 15 bases lying between them. CDR3 DNA: TGTGCCAGCAGTGAATACAGACGGGGGAGATATGGCTACACCTTC. It translates to CASSEYRRGRYGYTF.

The chain recombines TRBV15 with TRBJ1-4; D is possibly TRBD1 (6 bases). From germline, CDR1 is LNHNV and CDR2 YYDKDF (reference sequence). The CDR3 length is 15 residues. Trimming removed 5 bases at V and 6 bases at J, with 16 bases between. CDR3 sequence (DNA): TGTGCCACCAGCCCCAGGGGTGGACTACATGAAAAACTGTTTTTT. Residues: CATSPRGGLHEKLFF. The full variable domain, completed using reference TRBV15 and TRBJ1-4, is DAMVIQNPRYQVTQFGKPVTLSCSQTLNHNVMYWYQQKSSQAPKLLFHYYDKDFNNEADTPDNFQSRRPNTSFCFLDIRSPGLGDTAMYLCATSPRGGLHEKLFFGSGTQLSVL.